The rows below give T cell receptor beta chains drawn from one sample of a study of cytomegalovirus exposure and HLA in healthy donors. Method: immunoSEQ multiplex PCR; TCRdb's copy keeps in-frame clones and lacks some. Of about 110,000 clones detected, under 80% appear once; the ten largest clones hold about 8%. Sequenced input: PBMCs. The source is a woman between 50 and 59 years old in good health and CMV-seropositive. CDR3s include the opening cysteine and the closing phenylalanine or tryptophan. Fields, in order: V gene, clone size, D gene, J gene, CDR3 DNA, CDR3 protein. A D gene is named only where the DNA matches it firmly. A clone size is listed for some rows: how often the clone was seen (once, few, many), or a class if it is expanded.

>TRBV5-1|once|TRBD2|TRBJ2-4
TGCGCCAGCAGCTCCGGCGGGAGTGGCGCCAAAAACATTCAGTACTTC
CASSSGGSGAKNIQYF
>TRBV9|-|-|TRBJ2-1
TGTGCCAGCAGCGTAGCTCCTACCACCTACAATGAGCAGTTCTTC
CASSVAPTTYNEQFF
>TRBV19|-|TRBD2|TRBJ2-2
TGTGCCAGTAGTCGGTCTGCTAGCGGGAGGGCCGGCGGGGAGCTGTTTTTT
CASSRSASGRAGGELFF
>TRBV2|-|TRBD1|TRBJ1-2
TGTGCCAGCAGTGAAGTGGGACAGGGGACGACAAACTATGGCTACACCTTC
CASSEVGQGTTNYGYTF
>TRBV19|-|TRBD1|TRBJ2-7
TGTGCCAGTAGTCCAGGACAGGGTCCCGAGCAGTACTTC
CASSPGQGPEQYF
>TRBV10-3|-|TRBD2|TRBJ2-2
TGTGCCACCTCTATAATAGCGGGAAGCAACACCGGGGAGCTGTTTTTT
CATSIIAGSNTGELFF
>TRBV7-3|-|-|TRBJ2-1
TGTGCCAGCAGCTTAACCCCGGACTTCTACAATGAGCAGTTCTTC
CASSLTPDFYNEQFF
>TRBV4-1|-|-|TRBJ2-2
TGCGCCAGCAGCCAAGATCAGGGACTGACAAACACCGGGGAGCTGTTTTTT
CASSQDQGLTNTGELFF
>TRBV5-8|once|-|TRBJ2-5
TGTGCCAGCAGCTTGTCGGGCGGGGCGGAGACCCAGTACTTC
CASSLSGGAETQYF
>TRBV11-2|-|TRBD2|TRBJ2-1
TGTGCCAGCAGCTTTACTAGCGGGGGGTTTTACAATGAGCAGTTCTTC
CASSFTSGGFYNEQFF